The clone carrying this T cell receptor beta chain was detected a few times. The junction differs from germline at one of its ends, possibly a read error. These data originate in a study of tumor-infiltrating lymphocytes in primary liver carcinoma. Production of TCR beta cDNA used around 460 ng total RNA together with a constant-region primer. Libraries covering TCR beta were generated through three nested multiplex PCR rounds (using a slightly modified ARM-PCR). The first two PCR rounds used TRBV1-TRBV30 forward primers with a C-beta reverse primer, about 10 cycles each. Each CDR3 protein gets one entry after TCRdb re-called the multiplex PCR reads with MiXCR. This table has approximately 330,000 distinct CDR3 sequences, roughly 61% appearing once. The CDR3 extends over 14 amino acids. The germline gives CDR1 SGHAT, CDR2 FQNNGV. Germline DNA was extracted too, while blood RNA derived from unsorted whole blood.

This receptor was identified in a man aged 40-49 years with primary liver carcinoma and hepatitis B virus infection. The chain combines TRBV11-2 with TRBJ2-5, with D possibly being TRBD2 (5 bases). Material: peripheral blood. This chain's CDR3 is CVSSLGDGRETQYF. The CDR3 DNA follows: TGTGTCAGCAGCTTAGGTGACGGAAGGGAGACTCAGTACTTC.